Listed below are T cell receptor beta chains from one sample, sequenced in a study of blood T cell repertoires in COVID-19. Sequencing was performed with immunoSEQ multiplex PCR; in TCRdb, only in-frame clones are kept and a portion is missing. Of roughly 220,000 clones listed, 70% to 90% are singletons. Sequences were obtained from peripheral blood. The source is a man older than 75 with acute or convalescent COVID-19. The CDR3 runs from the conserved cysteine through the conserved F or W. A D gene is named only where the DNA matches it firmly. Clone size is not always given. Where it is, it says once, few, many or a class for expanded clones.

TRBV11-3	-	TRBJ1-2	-	TGTGCCAGCAGCTTAGGACAAATGCTGGACTATGGCTACACCTTC	CASSLGQMLDYGYTF
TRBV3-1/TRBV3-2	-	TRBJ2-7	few	TGTGCCAGCAGCCAAGGGCCCTACGAGCAGTACTTC	CASSQGPYEQYF
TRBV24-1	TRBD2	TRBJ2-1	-	TGTGCCACCAGTGATACTAGCGGGAGCAATGAGCAGTTCTTC	CATSDTSGSNEQFF
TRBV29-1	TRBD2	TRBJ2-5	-	TGCAGCGGTTTGCGGGGGACGAAGACCCAGTACTTC	CSGLRGTKTQYF
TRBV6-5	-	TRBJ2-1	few	TGTGCCAGCAGTAGGAGGTCTCAGCAGTTCTTC	CASSRRSQQFF
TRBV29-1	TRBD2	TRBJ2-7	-	TGCAGCGAGGGACTAGCGGGTAGCTCCTACGAGCAGTACTTC	CSEGLAGSSYEQYF
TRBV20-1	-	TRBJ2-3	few	TGCAGTGCTAGTCTACGCACAGATACGCAGTATTTT	CSASLRTDTQYF
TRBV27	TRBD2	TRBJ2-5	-	TGTGCCAGCAGTTTGAGGGGACTAGCGATGGAGACCCAGTACTTC	CASSLRGLAMETQYF
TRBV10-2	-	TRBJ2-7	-	TGCGCCAGCAGGCTCTCCGGGACTGAAAACCACGAGCAGTACTTC	CASRLSGTENHEQYF
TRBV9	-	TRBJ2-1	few	TGTGCCAGCAGCGTAAGTCCGGGAAACAATGAGCAGTTCTTC	CASSVSPGNNEQFF
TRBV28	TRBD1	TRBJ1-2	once	TGTGCCACCCAGTCCGGACAGGGCGTCTATGGCTACACCTTC	CATQSGQGVYGYTF
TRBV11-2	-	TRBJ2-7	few	TGTGCCAGCAGTTTCGTCCAGATGAACGAGCAGTACTTC	CASSFVQMNEQYF
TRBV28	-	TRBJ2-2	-	TGTGCCAGCAGTTTATTAGGCAGGGGTTTCGCCGGGGAGCTGTTTTTT	CASSLLGRGFAGELFF
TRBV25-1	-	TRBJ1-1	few	TGTGCCAGCAGTGACAGGGTAGAGGCTGAAGCTTTCTTT	CASSDRVEAEAFF
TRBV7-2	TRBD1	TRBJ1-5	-	TGTGCCAGCAGCCAAGGACAGGGACGCAATCAGCCCCAGCATTTT	CASSQGQGRNQPQHF
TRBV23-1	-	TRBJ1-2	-	TGCGCCAGTCGGTTGAGGACGGGACACAACTATGGCTACACCTTC	CASRLRTGHNYGYTF
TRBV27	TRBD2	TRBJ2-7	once	TGTGCCAGCAGTACCGGGACTAGGGGCTACGAGCAGTACTTC	CASSTGTRGYEQYF
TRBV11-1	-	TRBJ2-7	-	TGTGCCAGCAGCTTGGACATTGCCTACGAGCAGTACTTC	CASSLDIAYEQYF
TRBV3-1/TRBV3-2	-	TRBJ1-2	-	TGTGCCAGCAGCCAAAAATCAGGGGCCGGCTACACCTTC	CASSQKSGAGYTF
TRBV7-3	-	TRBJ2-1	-	TGTGCCAGCAGCTTAACCCCGGACTCCTCCTACAATGAGCAGTTCTTC	CASSLTPDSSYNEQFF
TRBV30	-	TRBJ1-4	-	TGTGCCTGGAGTGCTCAACCCGGGGAAAAACTGTTTTTT	CAWSAQPGEKLFF
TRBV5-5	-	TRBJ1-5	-	TGTGCCAGCAGCTTAATCTATAATCAGCCCCAGCATTTT	CASSLIYNQPQHF
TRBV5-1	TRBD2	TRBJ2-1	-	TGCGCCAGCAGCTTGGTGTCGGGACTAGGTTACAATGAGCAGTTCTTC	CASSLVSGLGYNEQFF
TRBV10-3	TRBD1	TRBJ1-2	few	TGTGCCATCAGCCCCACAGGGGGTGGCTACACCTTC	CAISPTGGGYTF
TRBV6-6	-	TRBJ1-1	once	TGTGCCAGCTATTATGGAGGGGTGAGCACTGAAGCTTTCTTT	CASYYGGVSTEAFF
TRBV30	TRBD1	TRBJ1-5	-	TGTGCCTGGAGTGTTTTTTTGGGACAGGGGAGCAATCAGCCCCAGCATTTT	CAWSVFLGQGSNQPQHF
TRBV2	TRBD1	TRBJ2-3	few	TGTGCCAGCATCCGGGACAGGAGGAGCACAGATACGCAGTATTTT	CASIRDRRSTDTQYF
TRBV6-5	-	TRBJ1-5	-	TGTGCCAGCAGGACCCAGGGTAGCAATCAGCCCCAGCATTTT	CASRTQGSNQPQHF
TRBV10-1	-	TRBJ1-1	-	TGCGCCAGCAGTGAGTCCTTGAACGGTGAAGCTTTCTTT	CASSESLNGEAFF
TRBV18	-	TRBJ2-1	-	TGTGCCAGCTCACTGTATGATGAGCAGTTCTTC	CASSLYDEQFF
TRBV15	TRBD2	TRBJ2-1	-	TGTGCCACCAGCAGAGGGGCGGGAGGGGACAATGAGCAGTTCTTC	CATSRGAGGDNEQFF
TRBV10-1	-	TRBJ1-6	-	TGCGCCAGCAGTGAGACAGGAATCTCACCCCTCCACTTT	CASSETGISPLHF
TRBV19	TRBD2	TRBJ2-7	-	TGTGCCAGTAGCCGGACTAGCGGTGAAAGGGGCGAGCAGTACTTC	CASSRTSGERGEQYF
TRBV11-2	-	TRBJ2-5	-	TGTGCCAGCAGCCCGATTGGGGTCTCAGAGGGGAGGGGGGTCCAGTACTTC	CASSPIGVSEGRGVQYF
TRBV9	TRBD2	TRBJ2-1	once	TGTGCCAGCAGCTTAGCGGGAGGCATCTACAATGAGCAGTTCTTC	CASSLAGGIYNEQFF
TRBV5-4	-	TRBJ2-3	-	TGTGCCAGCAGCTCCGTTGTAGACACAGATACGCAGTATTTT	CASSSVVDTDTQYF
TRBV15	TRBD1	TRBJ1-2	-	TGTGCCACCAGCAGAGGCTGGGACAGGGCTAACTATGGCTACACCTTC	CATSRGWDRANYGYTF
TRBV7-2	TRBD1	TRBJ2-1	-	TGTGCCAGCAGCTTAGCTGGGACAGGGGGTTACAATGAGCAGTTCTTC	CASSLAGTGGYNEQFF
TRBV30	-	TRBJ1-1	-	TGTGCCTGGTGGGACTGGGGCCTGGGCACTGAAGCTTTCTTT	CAWWDWGLGTEAFF
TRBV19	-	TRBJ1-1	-	TGTGCCAGTAGCGGACAGTTGAACACTGAAGCTTTCTTT	CASSGQLNTEAFF
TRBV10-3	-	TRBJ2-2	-	TGTGCCATCAGTGCGGGGACCGGGGAGCTGTTTTTT	CAISAGTGELFF
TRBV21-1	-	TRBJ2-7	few	TGTGCCAGCAGCAATCCCCTTTCCTACGAGCAGTACTTC	CASSNPLSYEQYF
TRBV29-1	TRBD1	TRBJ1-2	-	TGCAGCGTACTACAGGGGGCGGGGGACTATGGCTACACCTTC	CSVLQGAGDYGYTF
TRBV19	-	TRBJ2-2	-	TGTGCCAGTAGTATACGGGAGAGGACCGGGGAGCTGTTTTTT	CASSIRERTGELFF
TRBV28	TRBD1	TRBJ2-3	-	TGTGCCAGCAGCCAGGGGGCAGGCACAGATACGCAGTATTTT	CASSQGAGTDTQYF
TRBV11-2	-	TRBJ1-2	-	TGTGCCAGCAGCTTAGATCGGGCGGGTAGGCTAGGCTATGGCTACACCTTC	CASSLDRAGRLGYGYTF
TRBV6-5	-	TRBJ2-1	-	TGTGCCAGCGACCGACTCGCCGGGGGCAATGAGCAGTTCTTC	CASDRLAGGNEQFF
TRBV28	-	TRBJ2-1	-	TGTGCCAGCCTTTCTAGCCCCGGGACACCGTACAATGAGCAGTTCTTC	CASLSSPGTPYNEQFF
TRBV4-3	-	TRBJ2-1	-	TGCGCCAGCAGCCCGGTGGCAGGGAATTACAATGAGCAGTTCTTC	CASSPVAGNYNEQFF
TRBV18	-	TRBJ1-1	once	TGTGCCAGCTCACCCTACTCGACAGATAACACTGAAGCTTTCTTT	CASSPYSTDNTEAFF
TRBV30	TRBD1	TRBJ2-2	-	TGTGCCTGGAGTGTTACAGGGGGCGTTCGGCTGTTTTTT	CAWSVTGGVRLFF
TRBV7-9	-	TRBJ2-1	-	TGTGCCAGCAGCTTGGGGCAGGGCTCCCATGAGCAGTTCTTC	CASSLGQGSHEQFF
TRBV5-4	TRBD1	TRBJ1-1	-	TGTGCCAGCAGCGACAGGGTTGCCCAGGGCACTGAAGCTTTCTTT	CASSDRVAQGTEAFF
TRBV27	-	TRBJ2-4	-	TGTGCCAGCAGTTTATCGGGGGCAGCCATCCGGAACATTCAGTACTTC	CASSLSGAAIRNIQYF
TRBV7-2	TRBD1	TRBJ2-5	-	TGTGCCAGCAGCTTAAATGGACAGGGGGCCGGAGAGACCCAGTACTTC	CASSLNGQGAGETQYF